Below are 27 T cell receptor beta chains sequenced from a single sample in a study of memory CD4+ T cells and cytomegalovirus serostatus. Produced via immunoSEQ multiplex PCR; TCRdb's table is partial and in-frame only. The sample has fewer than 90,000 clones; just under 80% are singletons. Single viable CD3+CD4+CD8-CD45RO+ cells were sorted as the memory CD4+ T cells. Sequencing input: memory CD4+ T cells from blood. The receptors shown here come from an adult in good health and CMV-seropositive.

The chain uses TRBV27 and TRBJ2-2; 7 bases map to TRBD1. The junction had 11 bases not matched to a gene; V was cut back by 7 bases and J by 6 bases. Germline CDR1 reads MNHEY; CDR2 reads SMNVEV (reference sequence). This CDR3 has 15 amino acids. The CDR3 sequence: CASKGTATVAGELFF. The CDR3 nucleotides read TGTGCCAGCAAAGGGACAGCTACGGTGGCCGGGGAGCTGTTTTTT.

The chain uses TRBV27 and TRBJ1-2; D gene ambiguous. This CDR3 is 12 amino acids long. Germline values: CDR1 MNHEY, CDR2 SMNVEV (reference sequence). The V gene lost 3 bases and the J gene lost 4 bases, with 6 bases spanning the gap. This CDR3 reads CASSFRGYGYTF. The CDR3 DNA sequence: TGTGCCAGCAGTTTCCGGGGCTATGGCTACACCTTC.

This rearrangement joins TRBV11-2 to TRBJ1-2, with 7 bases matching TRBD1. The CDR3 length is 12 residues. The V segment lost 4 bases and the J segment 6 bases; nucleotides outside the gene matches: 2. Germline lookup yields CDR1 SGHAT and CDR2 FQNNGV. CDR3 nucleotides: TGTGCCAGCAGCTCTGGACAGGATGGCTACACCTTC. Its protein is CASSSGQDGYTF.

The chain carries TRBV5-4 and TRBJ1-2; D remains unclear. From germline, CDR1 is SGHNT and CDR2 YYREEE (reference sequence). There are 12 residues in the CDR3. Trimming shortened V by 0 bases and J by 8 bases, and 8 bases separated the two germline ends. The CDR3 sequence: CASSLEYQGYTF. The CDR3 bases are TGTGCCAGCAGCTTGGAATACCAAGGCTACACCTTC.

This clone was seen more than once but under ten times. This chain joins TRBV5-6 and TRBJ1-3; a possible D gene is TRBD1 (5 bases). The V gene lost 1 base and the J gene lost 0 bases, with 14 bases spanning the gap. From germline, CDR1 is SGHDT and CDR2 YYEEEE. CDR3 length: 17 amino acids. The CDR3 DNA sequence: TGTGCCAGCAGCTTGTTAGACGGGGGAGCCTCTGGAAACACCATATATTTT. This gives the protein CASSLLDGGASGNTIYF.

CDR3 sequence: CASSRGVEGTDTQYF. CDR3 coding DNA: TGTGCCAGCAGCCGGGGAGTCGAGGGCACAGATACGCAGTATTTT. This chain uses TRBV5-8 with TRBJ2-3, with D possibly being TRBD2 (5 bases). Trimming shortened V by 4 bases and J by 1 base, and 13 bases separated the two germline ends. This CDR3 contains 15 residues. In germline, CDR1 is SGHTS, CDR2 YDEGEE. Full variable domain (rest looked up from reference TRBV5-8 and TRBJ2-3): EAGVTQSPTHLIKTRGQQATLRCSPISGHTSVYWYQQALGLGLQFLLWYDEGEERNRGNFPPRFSGRQFPNYSSELNVNALELEDSALYLCASSRGVEGTDTQYFGPGTRLTVL.

The V call is TRBV6-6, the J call TRBJ2-1, with TRBD2 as a possible D gene (6 bases). The germline V gene has CDR1 MNHNY and CDR2 SVGAGI (reference sequence). V was shortened by 4 bases and J by 5 bases, with 15 bases between the two germline ends. The CDR3 is made up of 15 amino acids. Here the CDR3 reads CASSSGTGENNEQFF. CDR3 DNA: TGTGCCAGCAGTTCCGGGACTGGGGAAAACAATGAGCAGTTCTTC.

The V call is TRBV9, the J call TRBJ1-3, with unresolved D. Trimming stripped 0 bases from V and 8 bases from J, with 6 bases between. Germline V gene data show CDR1 as SGDLS and CDR2 as YYNGEE. The CDR3 consists of 12 residues. CDR3 region: CASSVDEYTIYF. CDR3 sequence (DNA): TGTGCCAGCAGCGTAGACGAGTACACCATATATTTT.

The chain carries TRBV28 and TRBJ2-3; 8 bases match TRBD2. The germline gives CDR1 MDHEN, CDR2 SYDVKM. Trimming at V came to 6 bases and at J to 2 bases, leaving 7 bases not matched to a gene. CDR3 length: 15 amino acids. In DNA form, the CDR3 reads TGTGCCAGCAGGTTTACTAGCGGAGACACAGATACGCAGTATTTT. Amino acid sequence: CASRFTSGDTDTQYF. The full variable domain, in which reference TRBV28 and TRBJ2-3 provide the parts outside the CDR3, is DVKVTQSSRYLVKRTGEKVFLECVQDMDHENMFWYRQDPGLGLRLIYFSYDVKMKEKGDIPEGYSVSREKKERFSLILESASTNQTSMYLCASRFTSGDTDTQYFGPGTRLTVL.

The chain carries TRBV9 and TRBJ1-1; 7 nucleotides agree with TRBD1. This CDR3 is built from 13 residues. V shed 5 bases, J shed 4 bases, and the junction held 5 bases outside the gene matches. From germline, CDR1 is SGDLS and CDR2 YYNGEE. Here the CDR3 reads CASSQGVGTEAFF. The CDR3 DNA follows: TGTGCCAGCAGTCAGGGGGTGGGCACTGAAGCTTTCTTT.

This clone occurred a few times. The chain uses TRBV27 and TRBJ1-6; D is unresolved. The V end was cut by 3 bases, the J end by 7 bases, with 16 bases between. This CDR3 spans 16 amino acids. Germline V lookup: CDR1 MNHEY, CDR2 SMNVEV (reference sequence). CDR3 sequence: CASSLFPRLLNSPLHF. Here the CDR3 DNA reads TGTGCCAGCAGTTTGTTTCCTAGGCTCTTAAATTCACCCCTCCACTTT.

The rearrangement links TRBV28 to TRBJ1-1; TRBD1 matches at 8 bases. Germline assignment: CDR1 MDHEN and CDR2 SYDVKM. The J segment lost 11 bases and the V segment lost 8 bases, leaving 16 bases of the junction unmatched. The CDR3 spans 14 residues. The CDR3: CASRGGQGRSKAFF. In DNA, the CDR3 is TGTGCCAGCCGTGGAGGACAGGGACGTTCTAAGGCTTTCTTT.

This rearrangement joins TRBV18 to TRBJ2-7; D is undetermined. Trimming stripped 3 bases from V and 6 bases from J, with 27 bases between. The CDR3 sequence is 18 residues long. Germline CDR1 and CDR2: KGHSH and LQKENI. The CDR3 reads CASSPGVGLLGTPSEQYV. In nucleotides, the CDR3 is TGTGCCAGCTCACCGGGCGTAGGGCTCTTAGGAACGCCGAGCGAGCAGTACGTC.

The V and J genes are TRBV27 and TRBJ2-1, with 7 bases aligning to TRBD1. Germline lookup yields CDR1 MNHEY and CDR2 SMNVEV (reference sequence). The CDR3 loop spans 15 amino acids. V lost 6 bases and J lost 4; bases outside the gene matches: 9. As DNA, the CDR3 is TGTGCCAGCAGGCCGGATCTGGGACAGTACAATGAGCAGTTCTTC. Amino acid sequence: CASRPDLGQYNEQFF.

This clone has only a few counts. V usage is TRBV15 and J usage is TRBJ2-7; the match to TRBD1 covers 10 bases. The CDR3 is 14 amino acids. Germline V gene data show CDR1 as LNHNV and CDR2 as YYDKDF (reference sequence). V lost 5 bases to trimming and J lost 1 base; unmatched junction nucleotides: 2. The CDR3, as DNA: TGTGCCACCAGCCAGGGACAGGGGTCCTACGAGCAGTACTTC. This translates into CATSQGQGSYEQYF.

The chain recombines TRBV10-3 with TRBJ1-2; 10 bases map to TRBD1. Looked up from germline, CDR1 is ENHRY and CDR2 is SYGVKD. There are 15 residues in the CDR3. After removal of 2 bases from V and 5 bases from J, the junction contained 5 bases not matched to a gene. This CDR3 reads CAISEGSGQGYGYTF. CDR3 coding DNA: TGTGCCATCAGTGAGGGATCGGGACAGGGGTATGGCTACACCTTC.

This clone appeared once. The V call is TRBV6-5, the J call TRBJ1-6; D is perhaps TRBD1 (5 bases). The CDR3 runs to 13 residues. The V end lost 8 bases, the J end lost 6 bases, and 11 bases lay between the germline ends. The germline V gene encodes CDR1 MNHEY and CDR2 SVGAGI. The CDR3 DNA sequence: TGTGCCAGCGGGGTTCAGGGTAATTCACCCCTCCACTTT. It codes for CASGVQGNSPLHF.

V usage is TRBV30 and J usage is TRBJ2-2, with D unclear. V shed 5 bases and J shed 6 bases, with 13 bases lying between them. The CDR3 consists of 13 residues. The germline gives CDR1 GTSNPN, CDR2 SVGIG (reference sequence). Here the CDR3 reads CAWAPRSAGELFF. The CDR3 DNA reads as TGTGCCTGGGCTCCCCGGAGCGCCGGGGAGCTGTTTTTT.

The gene calls are TRBV19 and TRBJ1-2; perhaps TRBD1 as D (5 bases). The germline V and J ends were trimmed by 6 bases and 3 bases, with 11 bases remaining between them. The CDR3 has 13 amino acids. Germline CDR1 LNHDA, CDR2 SQIVND (reference sequence). DNA of the CDR3: TGTGCCAGTAGGTGGGGGTCCGACTATGGCTACACCTTC. Its protein is CASRWGSDYGYTF.

This clone has more than one count but fewer than ten. The CDR3 DNA reads as TGTGCCAGCTCACCACCGTCCACCCGGATTGAAGCTTTCTTT. It is translated as CASSPPSTRIEAFF. The genes are TRBV18 and TRBJ1-1; D remains ambiguous. V lost 0 bases, J lost 7 bases, and 12 bases lay in between. CDR3 length: 14 residues. Germline assignment: CDR1 KGHSH and CDR2 LQKENI. Supplemented by reference TRBV18 and TRBJ1-1, the full variable domain reads NAGVMQNPRHLVRRRGQEARLRCSPMKGHSHVYWYRQLPEEGLKFMVYLQKENIIDESGMPKERFSAEFPKEGPSILRIQQVVRGDSAAYFCASSPPSTRIEAFFGQGTRLTVV.

The V gene is TRBV30, the J gene TRBJ1-5; 7 bases map to TRBD1. Germline V gene sequence: CDR1 GTSNPN, CDR2 SVGIG (reference sequence). The CDR3 is 14 amino acids. V gave up 5 bases and J gave up 2 bases; unmatched junction bases: 6. The chain's CDR3 is CAWGWTGGNQPQHF. As DNA, the CDR3 is TGTGCCTGGGGGTGGACAGGAGGCAATCAGCCCCAGCATTTT.

This clone was seen just once. The chain couples TRBV27 to TRBJ1-4; D not resolved. The germline gives CDR1 MNHEY, CDR2 SMNVEV (reference sequence). Trimming removed 5 bases at V and 6 bases at J, with 10 bases between. The CDR3 loop spans 13 amino acids. CDR3 sequence: CASSLIGDEKLFF. CDR3 coding DNA: TGTGCCAGCAGTCTTATTGGGGATGAAAAACTGTTTTTT.

The chain employs TRBV19 and TRBJ1-5; D not resolved. CDR1 is LNHDA and CDR2 is SQIVND in the germline V gene (reference sequence). The V end lost 5 bases, the J end lost 7 bases, and 18 bases lay between the germline ends. The CDR3 consists of 15 residues. The CDR3 region has the DNA TGTGCCAGTAGTGAGACTAAGGCGACATTCCAGCCCCAGCATTTT. It specifies CASSETKATFQPQHF.

The chain recombines TRBV19 with TRBJ1-5; 8 nucleotides match TRBD1. Trimming at V came to 7 bases and at J to 6 bases, leaving 11 bases not matched to a gene. The CDR3 runs to 15 residues. Germline V gene data show CDR1 as LNHDA and CDR2 as SQIVND (reference sequence). The CDR3 DNA reads TGTGCCAGTACCGCGACAGGGGACCTTAGTCAGCCCCAGCATTTT. Translating gives CASTATGDLSQPQHF.

The CDR3 loop is CAISDPDREGEKLFF. The DNA of the CDR3 is TGTGCCATCAGTGACCCGGACAGGGAAGGCGAAAAACTGTTTTTT. The chain recombines TRBV10-3 with TRBJ1-4, with TRBD1 matching over 8 bases. Germline V gives CDR1 ENHRY, CDR2 SYGVKD. This CDR3 is built from 15 residues. V trimming: 3 bases; J trimming: 8 bases; junction bases outside the gene matches: 8.

The V call is TRBV6-5, the J call TRBJ2-5; no clear D. The V end lost 10 bases, the J end lost 2 bases, and 11 bases lay between the germline ends. Germline V gene sequence: CDR1 MNHEY, CDR2 SVGAGI. The length of the CDR3 is 12 residues. The CDR3 spells CATARYQETQYF. Written as DNA, the CDR3 is TGTGCCACCGCGAGATATCAAGAGACCCAGTACTTC.

The chain carries TRBV5-4 and TRBJ2-3; D is possibly TRBD1 or TRBD2 (5 bases each). Germline V gene sequence: CDR1 SGHNT, CDR2 YYREEE (reference sequence). Trimming stripped 4 bases from V and 2 bases from J, with 8 bases between. The CDR3 is 13 amino acids. CDR3 nucleotides: TGTGCCAGCAGCCGGGGACCCACAGATACGCAGTATTTT. Translating gives CASSRGPTDTQYF.